Reported below is one T cell receptor (beta chain). The target antigen is unknown. The junction and the germline gene differ at one end; a read error may be behind it. This same CDR3 is encoded by further DNA sequences in the sample. Data came from immunoSEQ multiplex PCR; TCRdb stores just in-frame clones and leaves some out. The sample holds under 200,000 clones, more than 90% seen once. These data are taken from a study of T cell responses to AZD1222 COVID-19 vaccine. Overall study results and limits: Among the donors, most were white British and more were female, and clonal diversity was possibly underestimated.

This clonotype was obtained from an adult in good health. The sequencing used peripheral blood, collected on day 0 of AZD1222 vaccination.

CDR3: CASSQGRTTGYNEQFF. The DNA of the CDR3 is TGTGCCAGTAGCCAAGGGCGGACAACTGGCTACAATGAGCAGTTCTTC. The chain employs TRBV14 and TRBJ2-1, with D possibly TRBD1 on 5 matching bases. Germline-derived CDR1 and CDR2 are SGHDN and FVKESK. The CDR3 totals 16 residues.